This paragraph reports one T cell receptor beta chain. Antigen specificity is unknown. The sample comes from a study of T cell repertoires in aging, cancer and after chemotherapy. Whole-study results and caveats: Immunological memory after chemotherapy cannot be judged from the repertoire data.

This CDR3 contains 15 residues. CDR1 LGHNA and CDR2 YNFKEQ come from the germline V gene. V was clipped by 0 bases and J by 1 base; unmatched bases: 3. Amplification of TCR beta used genomic DNA extracted from peripheral blood. A mixed TRB-A/B primer pool amplified rearranged TRB by multiplex touch-down PCR. TCRdb processed the multiplex PCR reads anew with MiXCR; each CDR3 protein has one entry. This table holds 7,900 or so distinct CDR3 sequences, approximately 30% found once. Source material: blood. This rearrangement joins TRBV4-2 to TRBJ2-7, with 7 bases matching TRBD2. This receptor was identified in a human donor in good health. CDR3 in amino acids: CASSQDLGGSYEQYF. CDR3 in DNA: TGTGCCAGCAGCCAAGATCTCGGGGGGTCCTACGAGCAGTACTTC.